This passage covers 6 T cell receptor beta chains from one sample sequenced in a study of blood T cell repertoires in COVID-19 (dated by TCRdb to between 2020 and 2021). Library creation used the immunoSEQ multiplex PCR assay. Here the immuneACCESS table is served through TCRdb, limited to in-frame sequences with V and J called. Missing clones are a known gap in these copies; in checked studies unresolved V genes cover under half, and the rest lacks a known reason. This sample has some 320,000 clones in its table, and approximately 90% of those were observed once. Of the sample, just under 7% is held by the ten largest clones. Sequenced material: peripheral blood. These receptors all come from a woman in her thirties who had recovered from COVID-19.

V and J are TRBV12-3 or TRBV12-4 and TRBJ2-1; TRBD2 might be the D (6 bases). V lost 5 bases, J lost 8 bases, and 10 bases lay in between. The CDR3 contains 12 residues. The CDR3 here is CASSRDFDEQFF. The CDR3 DNA reads TGTGCCAGCAGTCGGGACTTCGATGAGCAGTTCTTC.

This clone occurred once. The genes are TRBV6-6 and TRBJ1-1; unclear D gene. Germline V gives CDR1 MNHNY, CDR2 SVGAGI (reference sequence). V lost 6 bases to trimming and J lost 1 base, with 9 bases between them. This CDR3 spans 13 amino acids. Here the CDR3 reads CASRQVQNTEAFF. CDR3 in DNA: TGTGCCAGCAGGCAAGTACAGAACACTGAAGCTTTCTTT.

This clone was counted between two and nine times. The chain combines TRBV3-1 (or the pseudogene TRBV3-2) with TRBJ1-6, with a possible D match to TRBD1 (6 bases). Germline V CDR1 and CDR2: LGHDT, YNNKEL (reference sequence). Trimming cost V 6 bases and J 10 bases, with 16 bases left between them. This CDR3 contains 14 residues. CDR3 bases: TGTGCCAGCAGTCAGGGGCAGGGCCAATCACCCCTCCACTTT. It is translated as CASSQGQGQSPLHF.

This clone was seen more than once but under ten times. This chain uses TRBV2 with TRBJ1-4, with TRBD1 as a possible D gene (6 bases). The length of the CDR3 is 15 residues. Trimming left V 6 bases short and J 8 bases short, with 19 bases between. Germline CDR1 and CDR2: SNHLY and FYNNEI. CDR3 protein: CASRTQGPDWEKLFF. The DNA of the CDR3 is TGTGCCAGCAGGACACAGGGCCCGGATTGGGAAAAACTGTTTTTT.

V and J are TRBV19 and TRBJ2-1; 15 bases are a match to TRBD2. V shed 5 bases, J shed 4 bases, and the junction held 9 bases outside the gene matches. CDR1 and CDR2 (germline): LNHDA, SQIVND (reference sequence). The CDR3 spans 18 residues. The CDR3 sequence: CASSLGLAGGTYYNEQFF. The DNA of the CDR3 is TGTGCCAGTAGTCTGGGACTAGCGGGGGGCACCTATTACAATGAGCAGTTCTTC.

This sequence joins TRBV27 and TRBJ1-5, with 9 bases aligning to TRBD1. Germline V lookup: CDR1 MNHEY, CDR2 SMNVEV (reference sequence). Germline trimming cut 3 bases from V and 7 bases from J; bases unmatched to any gene: 4. This CDR3 spans 14 amino acids. DNA for the CDR3: TGTGCCAGCAGTTTGCGACAGGGGGGGCAGCCCCAGCATTTT. Protein sequence: CASSLRQGGQPQHF.